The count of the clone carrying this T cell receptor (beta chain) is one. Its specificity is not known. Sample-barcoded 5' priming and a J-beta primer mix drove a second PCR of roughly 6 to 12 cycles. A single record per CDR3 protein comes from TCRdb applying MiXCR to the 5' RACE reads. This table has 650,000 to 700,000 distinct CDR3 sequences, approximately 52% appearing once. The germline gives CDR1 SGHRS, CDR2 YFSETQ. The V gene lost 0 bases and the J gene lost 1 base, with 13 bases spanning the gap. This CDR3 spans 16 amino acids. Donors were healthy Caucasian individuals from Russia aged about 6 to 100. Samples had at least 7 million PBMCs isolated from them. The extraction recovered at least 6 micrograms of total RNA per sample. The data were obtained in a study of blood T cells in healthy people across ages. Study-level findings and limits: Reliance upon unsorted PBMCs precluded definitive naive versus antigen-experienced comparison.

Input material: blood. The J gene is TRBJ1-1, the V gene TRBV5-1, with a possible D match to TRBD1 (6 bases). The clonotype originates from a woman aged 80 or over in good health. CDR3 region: CASSLAPGAENTEAFF. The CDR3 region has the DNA TGCGCCAGCAGCTTGGCACCAGGGGCCGAGAACACTGAAGCTTTCTTT.